This record covers a single T cell receptor (beta chain). The data originate from a study of glioma-infiltrating T cells after dendritic cell vaccination. Study summary: Autologous tumor lysate-pulsed dendritic cell vaccination was given between the early 2000s and the early 2010s.

Time point defined: after dendritic cell vaccination, including at tumor progression/relapse. Blood PBMC samples: pre-vaccination, two weeks post third vaccination, and at tumor progression. The immunoSEQ assay amplified TCRB CDR3 from up to roughly 2 ug DNA. Profiled with immunoSEQ multiplex PCR; TCRdb holds only in-frame clones, not every one. The table has about 87,000 clones, around 83% seen once. Germline V lookup: CDR1 MNHEY, CDR2 SVGAGI. The trim removed 2 bases at V and 0 bases at J, leaving 1 base unmatched. The CDR3 runs 14 residues. The chain joins TRBV6-5 to TRBJ2-7, with TRBD1 matching over 7 bases. The sequence was obtained from a human donor with glioblastoma. Sequencing used blood, obtained after dendritic cell vaccination. The CDR3 is CASSYGDSSYEQYF. As DNA, the CDR3 is TGTGCCAGCAGTTACGGGGACAGCTCCTACGAGCAGTACTTC.